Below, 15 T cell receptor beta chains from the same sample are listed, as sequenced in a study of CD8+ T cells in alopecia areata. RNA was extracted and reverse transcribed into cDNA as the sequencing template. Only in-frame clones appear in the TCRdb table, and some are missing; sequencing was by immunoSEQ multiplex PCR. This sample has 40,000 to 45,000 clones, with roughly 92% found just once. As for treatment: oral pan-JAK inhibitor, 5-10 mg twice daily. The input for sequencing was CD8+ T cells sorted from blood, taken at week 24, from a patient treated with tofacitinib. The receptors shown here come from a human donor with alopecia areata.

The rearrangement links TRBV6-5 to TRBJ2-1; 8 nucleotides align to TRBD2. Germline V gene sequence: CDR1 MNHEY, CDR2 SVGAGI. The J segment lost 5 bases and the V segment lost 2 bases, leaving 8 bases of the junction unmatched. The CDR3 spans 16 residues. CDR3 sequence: CASSYVAGGRHNEQFF. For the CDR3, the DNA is TGTGCCAGCAGTTACGTGGCGGGGGGCCGCCACAATGAGCAGTTCTTC.

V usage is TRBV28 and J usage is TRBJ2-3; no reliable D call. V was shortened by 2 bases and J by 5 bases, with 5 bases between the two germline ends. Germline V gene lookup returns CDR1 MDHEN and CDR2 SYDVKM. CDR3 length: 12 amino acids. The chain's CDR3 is CASSLTGDTQYF. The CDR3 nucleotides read TGTGCCAGCAGTTTAACCGGAGATACGCAGTATTTT.

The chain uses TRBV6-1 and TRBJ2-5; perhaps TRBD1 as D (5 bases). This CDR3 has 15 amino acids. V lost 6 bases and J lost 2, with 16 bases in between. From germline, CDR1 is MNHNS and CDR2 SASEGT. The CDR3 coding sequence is TGTGCCAGCAGCACTTCAGGGATTTTTCAAGAGACCCAGTACTTC. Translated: CASSTSGIFQETQYF.

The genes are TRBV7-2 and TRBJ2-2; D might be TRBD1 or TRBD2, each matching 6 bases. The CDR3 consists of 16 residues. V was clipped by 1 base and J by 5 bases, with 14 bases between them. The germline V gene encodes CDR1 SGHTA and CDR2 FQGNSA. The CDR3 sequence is CASSLGPGARTGELFF. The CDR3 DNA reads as TGTGCCAGCAGCTTAGGCCCGGGGGCGAGAACCGGGGAGCTGTTTTTT.

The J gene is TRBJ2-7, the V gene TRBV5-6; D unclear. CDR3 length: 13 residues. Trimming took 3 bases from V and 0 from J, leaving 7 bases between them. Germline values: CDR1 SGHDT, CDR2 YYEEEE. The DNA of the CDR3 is TGTGCCAGCAGCTATGGGGACTCCTACGAGCAGTACTTC. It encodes CASSYGDSYEQYF.

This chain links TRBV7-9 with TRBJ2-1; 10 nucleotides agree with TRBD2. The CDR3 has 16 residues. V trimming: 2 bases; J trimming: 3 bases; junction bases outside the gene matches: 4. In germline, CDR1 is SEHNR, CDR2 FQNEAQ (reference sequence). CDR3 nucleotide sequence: TGTGCCAGCAGCTTATGGACTAGCGGTTTCTACAATGAGCAGTTCTTC. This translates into CASSLWTSGFYNEQFF.

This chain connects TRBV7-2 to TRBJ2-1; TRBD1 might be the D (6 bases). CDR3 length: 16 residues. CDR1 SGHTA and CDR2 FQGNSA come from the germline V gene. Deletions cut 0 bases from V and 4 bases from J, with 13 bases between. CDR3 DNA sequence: TGTGCCAGCAGCTTAGCGTTTGGGGGCAGTTACAATGAGCAGTTCTTC. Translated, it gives CASSLAFGGSYNEQFF. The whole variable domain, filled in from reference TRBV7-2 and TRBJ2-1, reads GAGVSQSPSNKVTEKGKDVELRCDPISGHTALYWYRQSLGQGLEFLIYFQGNSAPDKSGLPSDRFSAERTGGSVSTLTIQRTQQEDSAVYLCASSLAFGGSYNEQFFGPGTRLTVL.

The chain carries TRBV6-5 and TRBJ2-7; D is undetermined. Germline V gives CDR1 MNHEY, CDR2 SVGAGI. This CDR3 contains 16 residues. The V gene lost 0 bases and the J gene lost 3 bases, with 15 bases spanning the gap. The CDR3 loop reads CASSYSERLTLYEQYF. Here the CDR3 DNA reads TGTGCCAGCAGTTACTCGGAGAGGCTTACACTCTACGAGCAGTACTTC.

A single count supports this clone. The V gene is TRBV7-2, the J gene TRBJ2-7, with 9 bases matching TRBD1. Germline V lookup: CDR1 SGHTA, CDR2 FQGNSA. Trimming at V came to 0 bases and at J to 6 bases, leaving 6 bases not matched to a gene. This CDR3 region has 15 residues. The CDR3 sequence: CASSLAGTGGPEQYF. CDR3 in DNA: TGTGCCAGCAGCTTAGCCGGAACAGGGGGCCCCGAGCAGTACTTC.

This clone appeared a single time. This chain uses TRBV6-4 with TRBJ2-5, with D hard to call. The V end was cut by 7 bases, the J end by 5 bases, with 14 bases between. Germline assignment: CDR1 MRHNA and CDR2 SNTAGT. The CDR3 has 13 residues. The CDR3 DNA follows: TGTGCCAGCATCCGGACCCTGGGGGAGACCCAGTACTTC. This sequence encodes CASIRTLGETQYF.

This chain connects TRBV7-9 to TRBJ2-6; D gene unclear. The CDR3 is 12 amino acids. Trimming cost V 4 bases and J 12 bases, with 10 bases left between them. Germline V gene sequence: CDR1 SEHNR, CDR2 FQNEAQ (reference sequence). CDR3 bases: TGTGCCAGCAGCTCCGAGGTTCGCGTCCTGACTTTC. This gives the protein CASSSEVRVLTF.

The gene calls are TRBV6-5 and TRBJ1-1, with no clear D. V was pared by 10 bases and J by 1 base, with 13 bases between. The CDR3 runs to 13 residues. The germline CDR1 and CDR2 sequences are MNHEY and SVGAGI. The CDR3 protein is CAISLAQNTEAFF. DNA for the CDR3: TGTGCCATTTCGTTGGCCCAGAACACTGAAGCTTTCTTT.

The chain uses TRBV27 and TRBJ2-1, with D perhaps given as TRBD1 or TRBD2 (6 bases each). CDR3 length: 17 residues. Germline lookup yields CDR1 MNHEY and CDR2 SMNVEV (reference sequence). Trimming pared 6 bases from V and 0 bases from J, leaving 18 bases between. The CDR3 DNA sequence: TGTGCCAGCAGCCTCCGCGGGACATATTCCTCCTACAATGAGCAGTTCTTC. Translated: CASSLRGTYSSYNEQFF.

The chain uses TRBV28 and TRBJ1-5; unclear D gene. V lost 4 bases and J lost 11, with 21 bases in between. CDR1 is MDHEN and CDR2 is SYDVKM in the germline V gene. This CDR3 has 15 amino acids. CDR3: CASSSTQTPVRAQHF. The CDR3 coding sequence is TGTGCCAGCAGTTCGACCCAGACCCCGGTACGGGCCCAGCATTTT. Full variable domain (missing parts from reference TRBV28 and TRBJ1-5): DVKVTQSSRYLVKRTGEKVFLECVQDMDHENMFWYRQDPGLGLRLIYFSYDVKMKEKGDIPEGYSVSREKKERFSLILESASTNQTSMYLCASSSTQTPVRAQHFGDGTRLSIL.

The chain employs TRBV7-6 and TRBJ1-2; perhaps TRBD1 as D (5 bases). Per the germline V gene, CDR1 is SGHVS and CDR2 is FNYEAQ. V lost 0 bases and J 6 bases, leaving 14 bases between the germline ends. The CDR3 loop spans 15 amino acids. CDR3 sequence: CASSLAGGVIDGYTF. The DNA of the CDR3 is TGTGCCAGCAGCTTAGCGGGAGGGGTAATAGATGGCTACACCTTC.